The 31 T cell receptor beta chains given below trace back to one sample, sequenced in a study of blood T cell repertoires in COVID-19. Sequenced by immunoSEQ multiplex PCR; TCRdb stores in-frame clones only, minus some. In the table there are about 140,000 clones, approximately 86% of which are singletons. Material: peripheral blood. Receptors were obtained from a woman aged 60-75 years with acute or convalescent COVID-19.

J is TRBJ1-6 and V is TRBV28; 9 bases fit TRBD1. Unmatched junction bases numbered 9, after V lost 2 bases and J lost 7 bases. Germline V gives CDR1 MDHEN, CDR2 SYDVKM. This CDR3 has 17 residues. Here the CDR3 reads CASSLAPGQGLNSPLHF. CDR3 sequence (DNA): TGTGCCAGCAGTTTAGCCCCGGGACAGGGCTTAAATTCACCCCTCCACTTT.

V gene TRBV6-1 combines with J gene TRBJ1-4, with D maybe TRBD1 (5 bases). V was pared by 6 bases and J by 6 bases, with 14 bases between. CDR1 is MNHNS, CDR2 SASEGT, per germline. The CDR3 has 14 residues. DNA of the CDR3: TGTGCCAGCAGGGCGGGGGGTGTGCATGAAAAACTGTTTTTT. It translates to CASRAGGVHEKLFF.

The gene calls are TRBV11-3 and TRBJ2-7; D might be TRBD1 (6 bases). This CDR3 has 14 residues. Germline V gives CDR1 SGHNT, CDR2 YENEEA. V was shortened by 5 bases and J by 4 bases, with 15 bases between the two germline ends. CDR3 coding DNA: TGTGCCAGCAGCACCGCCGGGACAAGGTACGAGCAGTACTTC. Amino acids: CASSTAGTRYEQYF.

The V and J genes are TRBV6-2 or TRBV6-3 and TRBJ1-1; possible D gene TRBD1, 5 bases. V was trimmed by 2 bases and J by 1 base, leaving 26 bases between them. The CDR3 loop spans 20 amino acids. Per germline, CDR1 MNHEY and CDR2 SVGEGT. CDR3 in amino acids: CASSYPPTAQGFSWNTEAFF. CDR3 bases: TGTGCCAGCAGTTACCCTCCTACCGCCCAGGGTTTCAGTTGGAACACTGAAGCTTTCTTT.

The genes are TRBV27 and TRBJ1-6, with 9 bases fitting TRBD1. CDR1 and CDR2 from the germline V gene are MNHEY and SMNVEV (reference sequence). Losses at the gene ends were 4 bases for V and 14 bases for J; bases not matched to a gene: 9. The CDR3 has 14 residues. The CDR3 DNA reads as TGTGCCAGCAGTTACACAGGGGGCTCGTTGTCCCTCCACTTT. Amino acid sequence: CASSYTGGSLSLHF.

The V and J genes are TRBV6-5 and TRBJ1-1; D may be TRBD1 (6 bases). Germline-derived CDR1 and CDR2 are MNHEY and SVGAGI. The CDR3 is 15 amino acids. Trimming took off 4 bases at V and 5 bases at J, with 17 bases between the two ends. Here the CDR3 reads CASSSTGNSGTEAFF. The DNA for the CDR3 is TGTGCCAGCAGTTCTACAGGGAACTCTGGTACTGAAGCTTTCTTT.

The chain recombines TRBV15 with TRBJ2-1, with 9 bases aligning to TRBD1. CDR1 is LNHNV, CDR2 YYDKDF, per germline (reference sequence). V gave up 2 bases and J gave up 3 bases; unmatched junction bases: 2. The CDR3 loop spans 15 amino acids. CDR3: CATSRTDRGYNEQFF. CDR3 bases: TGTGCCACCAGCAGAACGGACAGGGGCTACAATGAGCAGTTCTTC.

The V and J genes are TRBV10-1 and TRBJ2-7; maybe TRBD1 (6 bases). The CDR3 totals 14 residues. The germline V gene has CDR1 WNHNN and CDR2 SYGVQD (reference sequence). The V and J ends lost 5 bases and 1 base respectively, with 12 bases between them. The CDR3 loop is CASSPRQASYEQYF. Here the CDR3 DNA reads TGCGCCAGCAGTCCGCGACAGGCTTCCTACGAGCAGTACTTC.

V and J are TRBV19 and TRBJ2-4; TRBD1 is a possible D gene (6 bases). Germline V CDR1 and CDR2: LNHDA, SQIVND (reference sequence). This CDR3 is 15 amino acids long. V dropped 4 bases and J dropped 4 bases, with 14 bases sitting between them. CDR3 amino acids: CASSSPWQGKNIQYF. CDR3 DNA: TGTGCCAGTAGTAGCCCGTGGCAGGGGAAAAACATTCAGTACTTC.

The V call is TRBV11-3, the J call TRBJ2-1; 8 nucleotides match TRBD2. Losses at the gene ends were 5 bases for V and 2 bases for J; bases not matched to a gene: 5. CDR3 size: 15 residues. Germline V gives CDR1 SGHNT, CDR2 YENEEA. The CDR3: CASSPRTSPYNEQFF. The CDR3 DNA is TGTGCCAGCAGCCCAAGGACTAGCCCCTACAATGAGCAGTTCTTC. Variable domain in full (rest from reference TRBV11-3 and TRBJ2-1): EAGVVQSPRYKIIEKKQPVAFWCNPISGHNTLYWYLQNLGQGPELLIRYENEEAVDDSQLPKDRFSAERLKGVDSTLKIQPAELGDSAVYLCASSPRTSPYNEQFFGPGTRLTVL.

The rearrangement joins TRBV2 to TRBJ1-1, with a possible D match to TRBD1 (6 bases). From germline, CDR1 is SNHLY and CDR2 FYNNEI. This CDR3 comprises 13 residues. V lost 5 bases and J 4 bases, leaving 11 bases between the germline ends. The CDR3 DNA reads TGTGCCAGCAGTCACAGGGCCCGCACTGAAGCTTTCTTT. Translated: CASSHRARTEAFF.

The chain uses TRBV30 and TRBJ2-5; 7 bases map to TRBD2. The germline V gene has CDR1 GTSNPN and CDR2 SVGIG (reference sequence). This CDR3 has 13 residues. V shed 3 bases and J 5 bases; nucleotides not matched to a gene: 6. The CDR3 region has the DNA TGTGCCTGGAGCGGGGGGATGGGGGAGACCCAGTACTTC. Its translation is CAWSGGMGETQYF.

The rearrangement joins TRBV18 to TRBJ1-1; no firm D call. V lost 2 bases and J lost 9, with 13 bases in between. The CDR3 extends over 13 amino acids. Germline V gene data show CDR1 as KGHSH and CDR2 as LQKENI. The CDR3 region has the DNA TGTGCCAGCTCACCAAATTTAGAGGGAAAAGCTTTCTTT. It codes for CASSPNLEGKAFF.

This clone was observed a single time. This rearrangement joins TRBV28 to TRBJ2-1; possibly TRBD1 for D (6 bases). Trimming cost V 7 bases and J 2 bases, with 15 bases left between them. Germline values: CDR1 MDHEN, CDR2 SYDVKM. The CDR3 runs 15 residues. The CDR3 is CASTQGDTPYNEQFF. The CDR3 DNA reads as TGTGCCAGCACCCAAGGGGACACCCCCTACAATGAGCAGTTCTTC.

Written as DNA, the CDR3 is TGTGCCAGTACCAGTCGCAGCTATGGCTACACCTTC. Its protein product is CASTSRSYGYTF. The gene calls are TRBV19 and TRBJ1-2; D is unclear. Germline CDR1 and CDR2: LNHDA and SQIVND (reference sequence). This CDR3 is 12 amino acids long. The V gene lost 7 bases and the J gene lost 4 bases, with 10 bases spanning the gap.

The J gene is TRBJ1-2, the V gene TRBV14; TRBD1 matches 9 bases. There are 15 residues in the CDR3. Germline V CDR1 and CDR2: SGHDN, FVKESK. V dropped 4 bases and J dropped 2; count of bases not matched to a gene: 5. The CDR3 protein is CASSRGTGRNYGYTF. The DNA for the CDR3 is TGTGCCAGCAGCCGTGGGACAGGGCGAAACTATGGCTACACCTTC.

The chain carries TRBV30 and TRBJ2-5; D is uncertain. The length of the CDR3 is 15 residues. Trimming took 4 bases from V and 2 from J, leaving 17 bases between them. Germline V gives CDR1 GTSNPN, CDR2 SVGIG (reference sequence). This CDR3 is CAWNPFSGQQETQYF. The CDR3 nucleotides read TGTGCCTGGAACCCCTTTTCAGGTCAGCAAGAGACCCAGTACTTC.

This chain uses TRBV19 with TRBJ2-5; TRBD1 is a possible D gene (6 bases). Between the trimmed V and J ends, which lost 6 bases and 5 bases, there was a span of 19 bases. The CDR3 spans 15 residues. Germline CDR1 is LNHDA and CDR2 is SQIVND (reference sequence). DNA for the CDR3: TGTGCCAGTAGGCGGACAGCCCGTCGAGGGGAGACCCAGTACTTC. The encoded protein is CASRRTARRGETQYF.

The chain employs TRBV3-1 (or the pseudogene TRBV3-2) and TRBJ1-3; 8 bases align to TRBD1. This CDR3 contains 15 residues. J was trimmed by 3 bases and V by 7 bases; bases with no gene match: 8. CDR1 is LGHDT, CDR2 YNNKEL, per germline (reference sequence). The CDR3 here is CASTPQGAYGNTIYF. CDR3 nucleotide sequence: TGTGCCAGCACCCCGCAGGGGGCGTATGGAAACACCATATATTTT.

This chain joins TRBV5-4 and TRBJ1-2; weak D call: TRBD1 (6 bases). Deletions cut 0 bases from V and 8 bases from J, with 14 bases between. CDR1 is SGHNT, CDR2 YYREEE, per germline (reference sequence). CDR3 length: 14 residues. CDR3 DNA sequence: TGTGCCAGCAGCTTGGAACAGGGACTAGTAGGCTACACCTTC. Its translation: CASSLEQGLVGYTF.

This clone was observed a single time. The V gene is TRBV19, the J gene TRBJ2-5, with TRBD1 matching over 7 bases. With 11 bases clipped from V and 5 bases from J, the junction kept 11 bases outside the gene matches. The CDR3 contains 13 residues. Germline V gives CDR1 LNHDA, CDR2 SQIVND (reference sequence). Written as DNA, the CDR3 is TGTGCCGCTTCAGACAGGGCCCGGGAGACCCAGTACTTC. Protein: CAASDRARETQYF. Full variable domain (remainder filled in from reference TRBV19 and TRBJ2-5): DGGITQSPKYLFRKEGQNVTLSCEQNLNHDAMYWYRQDPGQGLRLIYYSQIVNDFQKGDIAEGYSVSREKKESFPLTVTSAQKNPTAFYLCAASDRARETQYFGPGTRLLVL.

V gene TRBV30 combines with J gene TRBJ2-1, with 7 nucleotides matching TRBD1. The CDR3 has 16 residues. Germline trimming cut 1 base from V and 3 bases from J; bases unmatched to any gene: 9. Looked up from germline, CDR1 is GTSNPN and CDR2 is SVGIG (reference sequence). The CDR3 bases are TGTGCCTGGAGTGGCTACCGGGACAGAGGCTACAATGAGCAGTTCTTC. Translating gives CAWSGYRDRGYNEQFF. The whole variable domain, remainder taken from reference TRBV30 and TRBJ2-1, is SQTIHQWPATLVQPVGSPLSLECTVEGTSNPNLYWYRQAAGRGLQLLFYSVGIGQISSEVPQNLSASRPQDRQFILSSKKLLLSDSGFYLCAWSGYRDRGYNEQFFGPGTRLTVL.

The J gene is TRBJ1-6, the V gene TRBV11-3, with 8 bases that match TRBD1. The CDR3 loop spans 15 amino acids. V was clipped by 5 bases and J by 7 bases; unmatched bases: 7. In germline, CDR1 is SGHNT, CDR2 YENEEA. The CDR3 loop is CASSPRTGTNSPLHF. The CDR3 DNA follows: TGTGCCAGCAGCCCGAGGACAGGGACCAATTCACCCCTCCACTTT. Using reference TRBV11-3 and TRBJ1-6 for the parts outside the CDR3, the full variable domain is EAGVVQSPRYKIIEKKQPVAFWCNPISGHNTLYWYLQNLGQGPELLIRYENEEAVDDSQLPKDRFSAERLKGVDSTLKIQPAELGDSAVYLCASSPRTGTNSPLHFGNGTRLTVT.

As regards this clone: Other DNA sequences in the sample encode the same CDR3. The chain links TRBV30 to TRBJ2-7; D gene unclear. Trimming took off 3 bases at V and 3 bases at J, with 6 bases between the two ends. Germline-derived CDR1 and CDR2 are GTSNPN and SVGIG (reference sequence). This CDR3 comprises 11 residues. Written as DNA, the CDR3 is TGTGCCTGGAGCCCAGGCTACGAGCAGTACTTC. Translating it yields CAWSPGYEQYF.

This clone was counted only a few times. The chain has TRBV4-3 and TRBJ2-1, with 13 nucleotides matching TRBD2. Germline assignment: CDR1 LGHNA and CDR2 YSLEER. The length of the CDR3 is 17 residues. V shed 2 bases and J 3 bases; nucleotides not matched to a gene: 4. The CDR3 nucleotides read TGCGCCAGCAGCCAACGGACTAGCGGGGGCCTCTACAATGAGCAGTTCTTC. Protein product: CASSQRTSGGLYNEQFF.

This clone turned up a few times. CDR3 in amino acids: CASSGLQGRGEKLFF. CDR3 sequence (DNA): TGTGCCAGCAGTGGATTACAGGGGCGAGGTGAAAAACTGTTTTTT. The chain recombines TRBV2 with TRBJ1-4, with TRBD1 identical over 7 bases. Losses at the gene ends were 4 bases for V and 7 bases for J; bases not matched to a gene: 9. Germline values: CDR1 SNHLY, CDR2 FYNNEI. The CDR3 runs to 15 residues. Full variable domain (missing parts from reference TRBV2 and TRBJ1-4): EPEVTQTPSHQVTQMGQEVILRCVPISNHLYFYWYRQILGQKVEFLVSFYNNEISEKSEIFDDQFSVERPDGSNFTLKIRSTKLEDSAMYFCASSGLQGRGEKLFFGSGTQLSVL.

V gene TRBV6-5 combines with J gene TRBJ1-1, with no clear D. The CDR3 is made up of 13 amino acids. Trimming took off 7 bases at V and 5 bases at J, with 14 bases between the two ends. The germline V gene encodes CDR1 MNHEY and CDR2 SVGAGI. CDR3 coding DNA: TGTGCCAGCAAAGGCCCGGGGAGGACTGAAGCTTTCTTT. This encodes CASKGPGRTEAFF.

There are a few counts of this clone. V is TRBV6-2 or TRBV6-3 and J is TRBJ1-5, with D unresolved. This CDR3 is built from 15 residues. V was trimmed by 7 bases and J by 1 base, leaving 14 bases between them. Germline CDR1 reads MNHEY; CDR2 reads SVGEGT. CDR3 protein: CASTPIGPSNQPQHF. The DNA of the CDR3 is TGTGCCAGCACCCCAATTGGGCCGAGCAATCAGCCCCAGCATTTT.

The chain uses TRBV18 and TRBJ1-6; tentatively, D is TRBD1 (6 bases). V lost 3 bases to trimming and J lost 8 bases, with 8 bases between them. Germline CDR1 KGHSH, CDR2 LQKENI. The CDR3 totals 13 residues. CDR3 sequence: CASSPRTDSPLHF. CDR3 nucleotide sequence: TGTGCCAGCTCACCCCGGACAGATTCACCCCTCCACTTT.

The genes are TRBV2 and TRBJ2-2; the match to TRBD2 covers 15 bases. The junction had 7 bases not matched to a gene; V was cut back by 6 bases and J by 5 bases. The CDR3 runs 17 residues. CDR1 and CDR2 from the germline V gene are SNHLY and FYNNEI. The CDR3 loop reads CASSAGLAGGWTGELFF. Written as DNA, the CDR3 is TGTGCCAGCAGCGCGGGACTAGCGGGGGGATGGACCGGGGAGCTGTTTTTT.

This CDR3 is CASSDSGGDYNEQFF. The CDR3 bases are TGTGCCAGTAGTGATAGCGGGGGGGATTACAATGAGCAGTTCTTC. The J gene is TRBJ2-1, the V gene TRBV19; 11 positions match TRBD2. From germline, CDR1 is LNHDA and CDR2 SQIVND (reference sequence). The CDR3 length is 15 residues. V was pared by 5 bases and J by 4 bases, with 4 bases of the junction left unmatched.